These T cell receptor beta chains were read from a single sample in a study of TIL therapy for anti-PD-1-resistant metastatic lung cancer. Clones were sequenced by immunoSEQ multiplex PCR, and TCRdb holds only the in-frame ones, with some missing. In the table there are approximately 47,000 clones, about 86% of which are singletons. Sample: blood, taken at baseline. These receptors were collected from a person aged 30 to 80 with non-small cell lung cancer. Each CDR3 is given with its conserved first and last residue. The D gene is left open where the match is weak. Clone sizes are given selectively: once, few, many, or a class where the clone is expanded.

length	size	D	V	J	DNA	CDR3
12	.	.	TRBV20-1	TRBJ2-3	TGCAGTGCTAGTAAGGTTCCGCCCCGACAGTATTTT	CSASKVPPRQYF
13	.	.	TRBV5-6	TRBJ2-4	TGTGCCAGCAGCTGGGACTCGAAAAACATTCAGTACTTC	CASSWDSKNIQYF
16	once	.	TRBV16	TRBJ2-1	TGTGCCAGCAGCCAACCAGTCAGGGGCTTGAGGAATGAGCAGTTCTTC	CASSQPVRGLRNEQFF
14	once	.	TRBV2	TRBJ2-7	TGTGCCAGCAATCCACAGGGAAGCTCCTACGAGCAGTACTTC	CASNPQGSSYEQYF
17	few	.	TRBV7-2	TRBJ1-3	TGTGCCAGCAGCTTAGAGCCACAGGGCTTCTCTGGAAACACCATATATTTT	CASSLEPQGFSGNTIYF
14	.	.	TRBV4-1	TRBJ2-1	TGCGCCAGCAGCCAAGATTACTCCTACAATGAGCAGTTCTTC	CASSQDYSYNEQFF
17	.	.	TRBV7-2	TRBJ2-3	TGTGCCAGCAGCTCACGAGCCGGGCGGACCCCCGCAGATACGCAGTATTTT	CASSSRAGRTPADTQYF
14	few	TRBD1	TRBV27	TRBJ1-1	TGTGCCAGCAGCCCCGGGACAGGGGCGGCTGAAGCTTTCTTT	CASSPGTGAAEAFF
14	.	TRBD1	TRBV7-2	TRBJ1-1	TGTGCCAGCAGCTTACAGGGGGCGAACACTGAAGCTTTCTTT	CASSLQGANTEAFF
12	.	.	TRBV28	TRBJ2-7	TGTGCCAGCATCGGGGGTACCTACGAGCAGTACTTC	CASIGGTYEQYF
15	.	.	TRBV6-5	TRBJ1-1	TGTGCCAGCAGTTACTGGGGGGGACGTCCCACTGAAGCTTTCTTT	CASSYWGGRPTEAFF
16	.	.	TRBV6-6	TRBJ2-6	TGTGCCAGCAGTTACGGAGGGGGGCCTGGGGCCAACGTCCTGACTTTC	CASSYGGGPGANVLTF
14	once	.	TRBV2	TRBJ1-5	TGTGCCAGCACTGAGGTGGGGAACAATCAGCCCCAGCATTTT	CASTEVGNNQPQHF
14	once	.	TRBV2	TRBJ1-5	TGTGCCAGCAGTTACCGGGACATCAATCAGCCCCAGCATTTT	CASSYRDINQPQHF
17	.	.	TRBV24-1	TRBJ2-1	TGTGCCACCAGTGATTTCCCAGGACAGCTGTCCTACAATGAGCAGTTCTTC	CATSDFPGQLSYNEQFF
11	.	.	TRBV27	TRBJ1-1	TGTGCCAGCATGGGGGGATCGATAGCTTTCTTT	CASMGGSIAFF
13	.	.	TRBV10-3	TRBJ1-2	TGTGCCATCAGTGTACAGGCCGACTATGGCTACACCTTC	CAISVQADYGYTF
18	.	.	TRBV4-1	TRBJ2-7	TGCGCCAGCAGCCAAGATCCCCCTCGACCTTGGGGGACCTACGAGCAGTACTTC	CASSQDPPRPWGTYEQYF
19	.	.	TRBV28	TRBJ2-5	TGTGCCAGCAGCCGCATTGGAGGGTACACCTACTTCGGGAGTGAGACCCAGTACTTC	CASSRIGGYTYFGSETQYF
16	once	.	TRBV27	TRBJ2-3	TGTGCCAGCAGTTTTCTGTCCGCGGGATTGGTGGATACGCAGTATTTT	CASSFLSAGLVDTQYF
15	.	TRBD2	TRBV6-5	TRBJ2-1	TGTGCCAGCAGACAGCGGGGAACGGGGATCAATGAGCAGTTCTTC	CASRQRGTGINEQFF
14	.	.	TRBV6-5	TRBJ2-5	TGTGCCAGCTCACTATTCAAACAACAAGAGACCCAGTACTTC	CASSLFKQQETQYF
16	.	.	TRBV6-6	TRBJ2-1	TGTGCCAGCAGTTACTCTGGATTCCCATCCTACAATGAGCAGTTCTTC	CASSYSGFPSYNEQFF
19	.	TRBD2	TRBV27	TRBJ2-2	TGTGCCAGCAGTTTATGGGGACTAGCGGGAGCGGGGAACACCGGGGAGCTGTTTTTT	CASSLWGLAGAGNTGELFF
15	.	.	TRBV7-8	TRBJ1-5	TGTGCCAGCGCAAGGGCAGGGAATAGCAATCAGCCCCAGCATTTT	CASARAGNSNQPQHF
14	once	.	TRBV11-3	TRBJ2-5	TGTGCCAGCAGCTCAAGGACAGAAAAAGAGACCCAGTACTTC	CASSSRTEKETQYF
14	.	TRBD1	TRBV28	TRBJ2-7	TGTGCCAGCAGTTCGGGACAGGATCCAGGTGAGCAGTACTTC	CASSSGQDPGEQYF
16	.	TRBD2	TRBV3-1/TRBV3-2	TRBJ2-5	TGTGCCAGCAGCACCCTACTAGCGGGGGGGCCGGAGACCCAGTACTTC	CASSTLLAGGPETQYF
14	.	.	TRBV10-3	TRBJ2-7	TGTGCCATCAGTGAGTCTACTACCCTCGACGAGCAGTACTTC	CAISESTTLDEQYF
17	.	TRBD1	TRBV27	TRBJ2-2	TGTGCCAGCAGTCCGGGGACAGTCCTCCTTTTGGCTGGGGAGCTGTTTTTT	CASSPGTVLLLAGELFF
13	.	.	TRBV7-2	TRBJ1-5	TGTGCCAGCAGCTTAGAAGTGGGTTCGCCCCAGCATTTT	CASSLEVGSPQHF
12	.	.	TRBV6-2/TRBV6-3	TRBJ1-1	TGTGCCAGCAGTTTAGTGAACACTGAAGCTTTCTTT	CASSLVNTEAFF
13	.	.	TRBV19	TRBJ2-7	TGTGCCAGTAGTGCGGCAGGGAGCTACGAGCAGTACTTC	CASSAAGSYEQYF
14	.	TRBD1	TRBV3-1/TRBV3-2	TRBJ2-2	TGTGCCAGCAGTCCGGGACAGGGGTGGTGGGAGCTGTTTTTT	CASSPGQGWWELFF
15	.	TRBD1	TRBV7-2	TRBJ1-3	TGTGCCAGCAGCTTAGATAACAGGGGCGGAAACACCATATATTTT	CASSLDNRGGNTIYF
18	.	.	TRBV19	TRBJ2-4	TGTGCCAGTAGTGCCCACTCGAGGGAGGGCAGGGGGATGGGCATTCAGTACTTC	CASSAHSREGRGMGIQYF
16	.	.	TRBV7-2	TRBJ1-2	TGTGCCAGCAGCTTAGCCTTTTCGGAGGGCTCCTATGGCTACACCTTC	CASSLAFSEGSYGYTF
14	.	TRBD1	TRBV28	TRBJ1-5	TGTGCCAGCAGTTCCGTACAGGGGTTGCAGCCCCAGCATTTT	CASSSVQGLQPQHF
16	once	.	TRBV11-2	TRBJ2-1	TGTGCCAGCAGCTTATTATGGGGGTTTGGCTACAATGAGCAGTTCTTC	CASSLLWGFGYNEQFF
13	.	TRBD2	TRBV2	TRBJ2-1	TGTGCCGGGGGACTAGCGGGGCGGAATGAGCAGTTCTTC	CAGGLAGRNEQFF
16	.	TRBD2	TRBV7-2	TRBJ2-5	TGTGCCAGCAGCTTAGCGGCTAGCGGGGGCCAAGAGACCCAGTACTTC	CASSLAASGGQETQYF
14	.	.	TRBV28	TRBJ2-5	TGTGCCAGCAGTCCCCCGGGGGCAGGAGAGACCCAGTACTTC	CASSPPGAGETQYF
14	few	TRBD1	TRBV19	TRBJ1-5	TGTGCCAGTAACCCAGGACAGGGGATTCAGCCCCAGCATTTT	CASNPGQGIQPQHF
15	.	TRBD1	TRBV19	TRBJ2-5	TGTGCCAGTAGTATGCGAGGGGGCCCTATTGAGACCCAGTACTTC	CASSMRGGPIETQYF
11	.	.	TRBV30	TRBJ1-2	TGTGCCTGGAGAGGGGGGGCTGGCTACACCTTC	CAWRGGAGYTF
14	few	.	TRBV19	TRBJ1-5	TGTGCCAGTAGTATCCCTCCGGGAATCCAGCCCCAGCATTTT	CASSIPPGIQPQHF
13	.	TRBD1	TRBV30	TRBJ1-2	TGTGCCTGGAGCGCCACAGGGGGCGGCGGCTACACCTTC	CAWSATGGGGYTF
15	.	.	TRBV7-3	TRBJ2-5	TGTGCCAGCAGCTTATTTCTGAGGGACGGAGAGACCCAGTACTTC	CASSLFLRDGETQYF
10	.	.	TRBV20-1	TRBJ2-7	TGCAGTGCTAGACTCTACGAGCAGTACTTC	CSARLYEQYF
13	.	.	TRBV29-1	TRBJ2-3	TGCAGCGTTGTGTGGGATAGCACAGATACGCAGTATTTT	CSVVWDSTDTQYF
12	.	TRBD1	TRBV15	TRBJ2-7	TGTGCCACCAGCGGGACAGGCTACGAGCAGTACTTC	CATSGTGYEQYF
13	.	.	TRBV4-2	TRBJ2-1	TGTGCCAGCAGCCAAGATGTTTTGGGCGAGCAGTTCTTC	CASSQDVLGEQFF